The clone carrying this T cell receptor (beta chain) occurred a few times. The sample originates from a study of control samples from healthy donors and cancer patients. The ends were cut back, 6 bases at V and 10 bases at J, with 18 bases in the middle. The CDR3 length is 13 residues. Profiled with immunoSEQ multiplex PCR; TCRdb holds only in-frame clones, not every one. The table has 100,000 to 150,000 clones, about 90% seen once; the top ten hold 2% to 2.5%. The sequence derives from a woman aged 50 to 60 in good health. This chain joins TRBV12-3 or TRBV12-4 and TRBJ1-2, with D maybe TRBD1 (5 bases). The sequenced material came from blood. CDR3 sequence: CASSINRGDVYTF. CDR3 bases: TGTGCCAGCAGCATCAATCGAGGGGATGTCTACACCTTC.